This TCR beta chain originates from a study of identical twins (dated by TCRdb to the mid-2010s). Describing the broader study: The study deep-sequenced TCR alpha and beta repertoires from monozygotic twins, unrelated adults of various ages and cord blood to test whether fetal clonotypes persist. To rule out contamination, replicate twin experiments were performed at different times with different library preparation protocols.

The investigation overall reported the following: Fewer insertions were carried by abundant cord blood beta clonotypes; a weaker similar trend was observed in young adult naive repertoires, while no such trend was observed in memory repertoires. Out-of-frame TCR alpha sequences shared between twins showed an excess of low generation-probability sequences compared with coincidental sharing between unrelated individuals. Invariant T cells such as MAIT and iNKT could partly confound zero-insertion analyses, although diverse VJ usage argued against such confounding for most clonotypes. In beta out-of-frame sequences, excess twin sharing was weaker, because having fewer shared sequences lowered the signal-to-noise ratio. Out-of-frame TCR alpha sharing in monozygotic twins was systematically underestimated by recombination models, whereas sharing between unrelated individuals was in agreement with the recombination models. Because the same donors could not be followed over many years, the conclusions relied on cross-sectional statistical analysis.

Every donor in the study was a healthy Caucasian. The twin cohort consisted of three pairs of female monozygotic twins, all aged roughly 18 to 30 years. CD4+ and CD8+ T cell populations were isolated with positive isolation kits from Invitrogen. For CDR1 and CDR2, the germline V gene (reference sequence) lists DFQATT and SNEGSKA. The CDR3 goes from the cysteine to the phenylalanine over 13 residues. Kept here is only the CDR3 DNA, which spans 39 bases and is read in frame from base 1. On this clonotype: The antigen it recognizes is unknown. No qualities accompany the bases; no much larger clone lies one base away.

To prepare the library, 5' RACE was applied. Sequencing relied on an Illumina HiSeq 2000. Template switching added a universal primer binding site, and the final cDNA carried a unique molecular identifier that allowed TCR cDNA molecules to be counted accurately. Specific primers in the conserved constant-segment region were used to synthesize first-strand cDNA for the TCR alpha and beta chains. To control for contamination, every cDNA library was double barcoded, receiving both a SMART-Mk sample barcode and Illumina barcodes. TruSeq adapter sequences along with Illumina sample barcodes were introduced in two successive PCR steps. Sequencing of the TCR alpha and beta cDNA libraries was done on the Illumina HiSeq platform using custom primers. The paper's data handling went like this. MiGEC processed the raw reads to extract unique molecular identifiers, while MiXCR was used to determine the CDR3 positions. For each individual, recombination models were inferred using an EM algorithm with the repgenHMM and IGoR tools. Shared clonotypes were analyzed with the tcR package in R, and sharing was normalized by the product of cloneset sizes. Out-of-frame nonproductive sequences were analyzed to study raw recombination free of thymic and clonal selection effects. The public sequencing data were trimmed at Q25 with fastp and processed into clonotypes with MiXCR by TCRdb, which kept only in-frame beta chains. CDR3 protein sequences are deduplicated, and each keeps its most common genes and DNA. In this record, the V and J calls reflect TCRdb's handling and not the investigators' own analysis. The sample table contains around 490,000 distinct CDR3 sequences; only one count was recorded for around 15% of them. 0.44% of the sample goes to the ten largest clones.

These data are also associated with another study on yellow fever vaccine responses in identical twins. From the second report: The T cell response to vaccination in identical twins was reported by the authors to appear partly convergent and partly personalized. In the study, vaccine-responding T cell clones were precisely tracked in identical twins.

This receptor chain uses TRBV20-1 and TRBJ2-2; a confident D gene designation cannot be given. The TCR sequence derives from a woman aged 18-29 years in good health. The specimen was CD4+ T cells sorted from blood. The DNA reads TGCACCGCCGTCTTGGTTGACACCGGGGAGCTGTTTTTT. Translated, this is CTAVLVDTGELFF.